This entry lists 18 T cell receptor beta chains sequenced from one sample in a study of T cells in Graves' hyperthyroidism and ophthalmopathy. What was amplified from RNA transcripts were TCR beta CDR3 regions. TCR CDR3 underwent first-round RT-PCR with the HTBI primer set. TCRdb reprocessed the multiplex PCR reads via MiXCR and lists one record per CDR3 protein. The table has a few hundred thousand distinct CDR3 sequences, approximately 14% seen once; the top ten hold about 5%. The specimen was blood. The receptors were sampled from a woman between 18 and 29 years old with Graves' hyperthyroidism.

This clonotype was counted at least ten times. The chain carries TRBV30 and TRBJ1-5; D remains unclear. V was pared by 5 bases and J by 8 bases, with 16 bases between. In germline, CDR1 is GTSNPN, CDR2 SVGIG (reference sequence). This CDR3 comprises 13 residues. CDR3 in amino acids: CAWDNHDGEPQHF. The CDR3 DNA reads TGTGCCTGGGATAACCACGACGGGGAGCCCCAGCATTTT. Combining the CDR3 with reference TRBV30 and TRBJ1-5 gives the whole variable domain SQTIHQWPATLVQPVGSPLSLECTVEGTSNPNLYWYRQAAGRGLQLLFYSVGIGQISSEVPQNLSASRPQDRQFILSSKKLLLSDSGFYLCAWDNHDGEPQHFGDGTRLSIL.

This clonotype was observed a handful of times. The chain is built from TRBV27 and TRBJ2-1; 11 nucleotides match TRBD2. The V gene end was trimmed by 5 bases and the J gene end by 8 bases; junction bases not matched to a gene: 11. Germline V gene sequence: CDR1 MNHEY, CDR2 SMNVEV (reference sequence). The CDR3 length is 16 residues. The DNA for the CDR3 is TGTGCCAGCAGTAGACTAGCGGGAAATAATGGAGATGAGCAGTTCTTC. It translates to CASSRLAGNNGDEQFF.

This clonotype came up many times. The chain joins TRBV6-2 or TRBV6-3 to TRBJ2-2; 7 positions match TRBD2. This CDR3 has 23 amino acids. Losses at the gene ends were 2 bases for V and 7 bases for J; bases not matched to a gene: 31. Germline loops: CDR1 MNHEY, CDR2 SVGEGT. In nucleotides, the CDR3 is TGTGCCAGCAGTTACCAAACCCCGCTATGGAATCTCCTCGGCGGGAGAGATCTCGGGGAGCTGTTTTTT. Its protein product is CASSYQTPLWNLLGGRDLGELFF.

V usage is TRBV6-1 and J usage is TRBJ2-3; no clear D. CDR3 length: 13 residues. Germline V lookup: CDR1 MNHNS, CDR2 SASEGT. With 7 bases removed from V and 9 bases from J, the gap between germline ends came to 17 bases. CDR3 sequence (DNA): TGTGCCAGCACCTACGGGTTAGGTCGGACGCAGTATTTT. Encoded protein: CASTYGLGRTQYF.

This clonotype was recorded at least ten times. The chain combines TRBV11-2 with TRBJ2-7, with TRBD2 matching over 10 bases. Germline-derived CDR1 and CDR2 are SGHAT and FQNNGV. The ends lost 0 bases at V and 4 bases at J; junction bases unmatched: 3. The CDR3 has 15 amino acids. The CDR3 DNA reads TGTGCCAGCAGCTTAGATTCTAGCGGGAGTTACGAGCAGTACTTC. The encoded protein is CASSLDSSGSYEQYF. Based on the CDR3 plus reference TRBV11-2 and TRBJ2-7, the full variable domain is EAGVAQSPRYKIIEKRQSVAFWCNPISGHATLYWYQQILGQGPKLLIQFQNNGVVDDSQLPKDRFSAERLKGVDSTLKIQPAKLEDSAVYLCASSLDSSGSYEQYFGPGTRLTVT.

The J gene is TRBJ2-1, the V gene TRBV5-1, with 9 bases fitting TRBD1. Germline V CDR1 and CDR2: SGHRS, YFSETQ. The CDR3 is 17 residues long. V shed 5 bases and J 6 bases; nucleotides not matched to a gene: 15. The CDR3 nucleotides are TGCGCCAGCAGTCCGGAACAGGGGGCGGGAGTCCCCAATGAGCAGTTCTTC. Its protein product is CASSPEQGAGVPNEQFF.

There are a few counts of this clonotype. J is TRBJ2-3 and V is TRBV27; D gene uncertain. CDR3 size: 13 residues. With 3 bases removed from V and 2 bases from J, the gap between germline ends came to 6 bases. Germline lookup yields CDR1 MNHEY and CDR2 SMNVEV (reference sequence). CDR3: CASSLGNTDTQYF. The CDR3, as DNA: TGTGCCAGCAGTTTGGGTAACACAGATACGCAGTATTTT.

The table lists this clonotype with many counts. The chain links TRBV28 to TRBJ2-7; D is ambiguous. With 3 bases removed from V and 4 bases from J, the gap between germline ends came to 7 bases. The CDR3 covers 12 residues. The germline CDR1 and CDR2 sequences are MDHEN and SYDVKM. In nucleotides, the CDR3 is TGTGCCAGCAGTTTTTTACGTTACGAGCAGTACTTC. Translating it yields CASSFLRYEQYF. The whole variable domain, filled in from reference TRBV28 and TRBJ2-7, reads DVKVTQSSRYLVKRTGEKVFLECVQDMDHENMFWYRQDPGLGLRLIYFSYDVKMKEKGDIPEGYSVSREKKERFSLILESASTNQTSMYLCASSFLRYEQYFGPGTRLTVT.

This clonotype has more than one count but fewer than ten. The genes are TRBV12-5 and TRBJ1-5; 7 bases are a match to TRBD1. The germline gives CDR1 LGHNT, CDR2 FRNRAP. Trimming took 6 bases from V and 7 from J; bases not matched to a gene: 9. This CDR3 spans 14 amino acids. This CDR3 reads CASGLTGDRQPQHF. CDR3 nucleotide sequence: TGTGCTAGTGGGCTCACAGGGGACCGCCAGCCCCAGCATTTT.

This clonotype has a handful of counts. CDR3 sequence (DNA): TGCGCCAGCAGCCAAGATAACTTAAGCAATCAGCCCCAGCATTTT. This translates into CASSQDNLSNQPQHF. The chain combines TRBV4-3 with TRBJ1-5; D ambiguous. Germline V CDR1 and CDR2: LGHNA, YSLEER. CDR3 length: 15 residues. Trimming took off 0 bases at V and 1 base at J, with 7 bases between the two ends.

This clonotype has at least ten counts. The V and J genes are TRBV19 and TRBJ2-5; 9 bases fit TRBD1. With V trimmed by 1 base and J by 4 bases, 7 bases remained unmatched. There are 16 residues in the CDR3. Germline V gene sequence: CDR1 LNHDA, CDR2 SQIVND (reference sequence). The DNA of the CDR3 is TGTGCCAGTAGTATAGGGGGACAGGGATTCCGAGAGACCCAGTACTTC. Translation gives CASSIGGQGFRETQYF.

This clonotype was counted ten times or more. The rearrangement links TRBV7-9 to TRBJ2-5; D might be TRBD1 (5 bases). Germline loops: CDR1 SEHNR, CDR2 FQNEAQ (reference sequence). This CDR3 spans 14 amino acids. V shed 5 bases and J shed 4 bases, with 14 bases lying between them. CDR3 bases: TGTGCCAGCAGCCGTTCAGGGCCCCCAGAGACCCAGTACTTC. Translating gives CASSRSGPPETQYF. Supplemented by reference TRBV7-9 and TRBJ2-5, the full variable domain reads DTGVSQNPRHKITKRGQNVTFRCDPISEHNRLYWYRQTLGQGPEFLTYFQNEAQLEKSRLLSDRFSAERPKGSFSTLEIQRTEQGDSAMYLCASSRSGPPETQYFGPGTRLLVL.

This clonotype was found many times. V and J are TRBV29-1 and TRBJ1-2; TRBD1 matches 8 bases. The CDR3 sequence is 12 residues long. Germline assignment: CDR1 SQVTM and CDR2 ANQGSEA. V trimming: 5 bases; J trimming: 8 bases; junction bases outside the gene matches: 7. The CDR3 spells CSVTGTGGGYTF. DNA for the CDR3: TGCAGCGTTACCGGGACAGGCGGCGGCTACACCTTC.

This chain joins TRBV6-1 and TRBJ2-5; 8 positions match TRBD1. Germline V gene data show CDR1 as MNHNS and CDR2 as SASEGT. CDR3 size: 15 residues. J was trimmed by 4 bases and V by 6 bases; bases with no gene match: 10. CDR3 amino acids: CASRRPGGTPETQYF. The CDR3 DNA is TGTGCCAGCAGGCGGCCAGGGGGCACCCCAGAGACCCAGTACTTC.

This chain links TRBV19 with TRBJ1-1, with TRBD1 matching 7 bases. Germline values: CDR1 LNHDA, CDR2 SQIVND (reference sequence). The CDR3 sequence is 16 residues long. V was pared by 5 bases and J by 3 bases, with 12 bases of the junction left unmatched. The CDR3 DNA follows: TGTGCCAGTAGTGTAACAGGGGCGAGGACTTACACTGAAGCTTTCTTT. This codes for CASSVTGARTYTEAFF.

The rearrangement joins TRBV24-1 to TRBJ2-1; the match to TRBD2 covers 11 bases. Germline V gene lookup returns CDR1 KGHDR and CDR2 SFDVKD. Germline trimming cut 3 bases from V and 0 bases from J; bases unmatched to any gene: 3. The CDR3 contains 17 residues. The CDR3 spells CATSDPGLAASYNEQFF. DNA for the CDR3: TGTGCCACCAGTGATCCGGGACTAGCGGCCTCCTACAATGAGCAGTTCTTC.

This clonotype came up a few times. The CDR3 nucleotides are TGCAGTGCTAGGATTCAGGGCTCTAGCACAGATACGCAGTATTTT. Translation: CSARIQGSSTDTQYF. This sequence joins TRBV20-1 and TRBJ2-3; D is possibly TRBD1 (5 bases). Trimming left V 3 bases short and J 0 bases short, with 13 bases between. The germline V gene has CDR1 DFQATT and CDR2 SNEGSKA (reference sequence). This CDR3 contains 15 residues.

Many counts were recorded for this clonotype. J is TRBJ2-7 and V is TRBV30; D gene ambiguous. V dropped 5 bases and J dropped 2 bases, with 13 bases sitting between them. Germline CDR1 reads GTSNPN; CDR2 reads SVGIG (reference sequence). The CDR3 runs 13 residues. CDR3 in DNA: TGTGCCTGGGGTCCCCGGCAGGCCTACGAGCAGTACTTC. Its translation is CAWGPRQAYEQYF.